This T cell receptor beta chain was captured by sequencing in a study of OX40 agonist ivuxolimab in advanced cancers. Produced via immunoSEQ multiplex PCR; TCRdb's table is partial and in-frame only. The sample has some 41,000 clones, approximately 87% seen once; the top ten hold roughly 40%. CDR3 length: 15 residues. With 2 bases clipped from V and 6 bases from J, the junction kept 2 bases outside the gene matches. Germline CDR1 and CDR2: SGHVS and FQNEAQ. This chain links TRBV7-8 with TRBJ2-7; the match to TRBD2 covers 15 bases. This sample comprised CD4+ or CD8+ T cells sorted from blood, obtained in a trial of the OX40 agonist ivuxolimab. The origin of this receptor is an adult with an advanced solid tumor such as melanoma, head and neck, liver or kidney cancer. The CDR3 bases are TGTGCCAGCAGCTTACAGGGACTAGCGGGGGGCGAGCAGTACTTC. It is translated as CASSLQGLAGGEQYF.